One and the same sample provided the 30 T cell receptor beta chains below, sequenced in a study of regulatory T cells in long-lasting Graves disease. Through Arm-PCR of CDR3 regions and iRepertoire HTBI primers, TCR beta libraries were built. TCRdb used MiXCR to reprocess the multiplex PCR reads, holding one entry per CDR3 protein. The sample lists some 560,000 distinct CDR3 sequences; about 15% were seen once. The time point: newly diagnosed GD, antithyroid drugs for less than 3 months. There was RNA extracted from PBMCs, and the TCR library was made from it. The data were also submitted as part of a second study, on T cells in Graves' hyperthyroidism and ophthalmopathy.

Sequenced here: peripheral blood mononuclear cells (PBMCs), sampled at new diagnosis, from a patient treated with antithyroid drugs. These receptors were obtained from a woman aged 40 to 65 with Graves disease.

This clonotype was seen a handful of times. The V gene is TRBV5-1, the J gene TRBJ1-3, with D hard to call. The CDR3 is made up of 14 amino acids. Trimming stripped 0 bases from V and 2 bases from J, with 6 bases between. Germline CDR1 reads SGHRS; CDR2 reads YFSETQ. CDR3 DNA sequence: TGCGCCAGCAGCTTGGACATAGCTGGAAACACCATATATTTT. It translates to CASSLDIAGNTIYF.

The chain couples TRBV19 to TRBJ1-3; D gene ambiguous. CDR1 is LNHDA and CDR2 is SQIVND in the germline V gene (reference sequence). The length of the CDR3 is 13 residues. Trimming left V 3 bases short and J 4 bases short, with 7 bases between. The CDR3: CASSIGRGNTIYF. In DNA form, the CDR3 reads TGTGCCAGTAGTATCGGGAGAGGAAACACCATATATTTT.

V is TRBV6-1 and J is TRBJ1-5; no definite D call. Germline V gives CDR1 MNHNS, CDR2 SASEGT. The CDR3 spans 13 residues. Trimming left V 8 bases short and J 1 base short, with 9 bases between. As DNA, the CDR3 is TGTGCCAGCGGAAGTAGAAGCAATCAGCCCCAGCATTTT. It codes for CASGSRSNQPQHF.

There are many counts of this clonotype. V and J are TRBV7-3 and TRBJ2-5, with D tentatively TRBD2 (6 bases). V lost 0 bases and J lost 2, with 7 bases in between. Looked up from germline, CDR1 is SGHTA and CDR2 is FQGTGA. This CDR3 has 14 amino acids. CDR3 loop: CASSLTAGQETQYF. CDR3 DNA sequence: TGTGCCAGCAGCTTAACAGCGGGTCAAGAGACCCAGTACTTC.

This clonotype has at least ten counts. This chain links TRBV7-2 with TRBJ2-7; 9 bases agree with TRBD1. V gave up 3 bases and J gave up 6 bases; unmatched junction bases: 9. Germline V gene sequence: CDR1 SGHTA, CDR2 FQGNSA. There are 15 residues in the CDR3. The CDR3 reads CASSFTGTGRSEQYF. DNA for the CDR3: TGTGCCAGCAGCTTTACCGGGACAGGGAGGTCCGAGCAGTACTTC.

This clonotype was seen a handful of times. The CDR3 spells CSVEGVDEQYF. CDR3 nucleotides: TGCAGCGTTGAGGGTGTCGACGAGCAGTACTTC. V is TRBV29-1 and J is TRBJ2-7; no reliable D call. Per the germline V gene, CDR1 is SQVTM and CDR2 is ANQGSEA. Trimming pared 3 bases from V and 5 bases from J, leaving 8 bases between. CDR3 length equals 11 residues.

The rearrangement links TRBV9 to TRBJ1-3; D remains unclear. The CDR3 consists of 13 residues. The V end was cut by 9 bases, the J end by 3 bases, with 13 bases between. The germline V gene has CDR1 SGDLS and CDR2 YYNGEE. The CDR3: CAIFRSFGNTIYF. DNA of the CDR3: TGTGCCATTTTCAGAAGCTTTGGAAACACCATATATTTT.

Note on this clonotype: This may be a read error: a much more frequent sequence differs by one nucleotide. This chain connects TRBV2 to TRBJ1-2; D might be TRBD1 (5 bases). Germline loops: CDR1 SNHLY, CDR2 FYNNEI. V was pared by 10 bases and J by 7 bases, with 19 bases between. This CDR3 spans 13 amino acids. The CDR3 bases are TGTGCCACCTCGGGACGGGGGACGGGTGGCTACACCTTC. This encodes CATSGRGTGGYTF.

This clonotype was recorded a few times. The rearrangement joins TRBV6-1 to TRBJ1-5; 12 nucleotides line up with TRBD1. CDR3 length: 17 residues. The germline CDR1 and CDR2 sequences are MNHNS and SASEGT. J was trimmed by 6 bases and V by 4 bases; bases with no gene match: 10. CDR3 residues: CASSAAPGQGASQPQHF. For the CDR3, the DNA is TGTGCCAGCAGTGCGGCCCCGGGACAGGGGGCGAGTCAGCCCCAGCATTTT.

This chain joins TRBV6-4 and TRBJ1-4; no clear D gene. CDR1 MRHNA and CDR2 SNTAGT come from the germline V gene. The CDR3 runs 12 residues. Trimming removed 2 bases at V and 7 bases at J, with 5 bases between. In nucleotides, the CDR3 is TGTGCCAGCAGTGACCTTAGTGAAAAACTGTTTTTT. It codes for CASSDLSEKLFF.

A remark on this clonotype: A clone one base away is much larger, so this may be a read error. The CDR3 end shows no conserved phenylalanine or tryptophan, and so a read error is likely. The CDR3 DNA follows: TGTGCCAGCAGTTTGGGCGGGGGAGATGTCTACACCCTC. Its translation: CASSLGGGDVYTL. The rearrangement uses TRBV28 and TRBJ1-2; tentative D call: TRBD1 (5 bases). Germline-derived CDR1 and CDR2 are MDHEN and SYDVKM. V dropped 3 bases and J dropped 10 bases, with 15 bases sitting between them. The CDR3 has 13 amino acids.

This clonotype was detected many times. V is TRBV6-1 and J is TRBJ2-1; D uncertain. CDR3 length: 14 amino acids. V lost 5 bases and J lost 1, with 9 bases in between. CDR1 and CDR2 from the germline V gene are MNHNS and SASEGT. The CDR3 nucleotides are TGTGCCAGCAGTCCCTTCGCTTCCTACAATGAGCAGTTCTTC. Translated, it gives CASSPFASYNEQFF.

This clonotype was recorded at least ten times. Written as DNA, the CDR3 is TGTGCCAGCAGCCGCGGACAGCTTGGTACGCAGTATTTT. Translated: CASSRGQLGTQYF. The rearrangement links TRBV11-2 to TRBJ2-3, with D possibly matching TRBD1 (6 bases). CDR3 length equals 13 residues. Trimming took off 5 bases at V and 8 bases at J, with 14 bases between the two ends. CDR1 and CDR2 from the germline V gene are SGHAT and FQNNGV.

This clonotype has just a few counts. The CDR3 here is CASRVGQGGYNEQFF. As DNA, the CDR3 is TGTGCCAGCAGGGTAGGACAGGGGGGATACAATGAGCAGTTCTTC. The chain recombines TRBV2 with TRBJ2-1; TRBD1 agrees at 10 bases. The CDR3 contains 15 residues. The germline CDR1 and CDR2 sequences are SNHLY and FYNNEI. After removal of 6 bases from V and 4 bases from J, the junction contained 6 bases not matched to a gene. Full variable domain (remainder filled in from reference TRBV2 and TRBJ2-1): EPEVTQTPSHQVTQMGQEVILRCVPISNHLYFYWYRQILGQKVEFLVSFYNNEISEKSEIFDDQFSVERPDGSNFTLKIRSTKLEDSAMYFCASRVGQGGYNEQFFGPGTRLTVL.

This clonotype was detected many times. The gene calls are TRBV27 and TRBJ2-7; D possibly corresponds to TRBD2 (6 bases). This CDR3 spans 15 amino acids. V lost 5 bases and J 3 bases, leaving 17 bases between the germline ends. Germline V gene sequence: CDR1 MNHEY, CDR2 SMNVEV (reference sequence). CDR3 in DNA: TGTGCCAGCAGTCTCACCCCGGGGGTGGACTACGAGCAGTACTTC. Its translation: CASSLTPGVDYEQYF.

This clonotype came up many times. The rearrangement uses TRBV6-2 or TRBV6-3 and TRBJ2-1, with TRBD2 matching over 10 bases. Trimming at V came to 5 bases and at J to 3 bases, leaving 4 bases not matched to a gene. CDR1 is MNHEY, CDR2 SVGEGT, per germline. The CDR3 runs 15 residues. The CDR3 loop is CASSESGGDYNEQFF. Written as DNA, the CDR3 is TGTGCCAGCAGTGAAAGCGGGGGGGACTACAATGAGCAGTTCTTC.

In its sample, this clonotype was seen a few times. The chain combines TRBV30 with TRBJ2-2, with 7 positions matching TRBD1. The CDR3 is 16 amino acids. With V trimmed by 0 bases and J by 3 bases, 7 bases remained unmatched. Germline loops: CDR1 GTSNPN, CDR2 SVGIG (reference sequence). The CDR3 loop is CAWSVKGAGDTGELFF. CDR3 nucleotides: TGTGCCTGGAGTGTAAAGGGGGCAGGGGACACCGGGGAGCTGTTTTTT.

The chain recombines TRBV28 with TRBJ1-6; 9 positions match TRBD1. The CDR3 has 14 amino acids. V lost 7 bases and J lost 8; bases outside the gene matches: 6. In germline, CDR1 is MDHEN, CDR2 SYDVKM. The CDR3 DNA sequence: TGTGCCAGCATCTTGACAGGGGGTTATTCACCCCTCCACTTT. It specifies CASILTGGYSPLHF.

This clonotype has at least ten counts. V is TRBV7-9 and J is TRBJ2-2; D gene uncertain. This CDR3 has 14 residues. Germline assignment: CDR1 SEHNR and CDR2 FQNEAQ (reference sequence). Trimming took 3 bases from V and 0 from J, leaving 5 bases between them. The CDR3: CASSFGTNTGELFF. CDR3 bases: TGTGCCAGCAGCTTCGGCACGAACACCGGGGAGCTGTTTTTT.

The sample holds many counts of this clonotype. V usage is TRBV15 and J usage is TRBJ1-1; D is possibly TRBD1 (5 bases). Trimming pared 7 bases from V and 2 bases from J, leaving 11 bases between. The CDR3 is 13 residues long. Germline V lookup: CDR1 LNHNV, CDR2 YYDKDF (reference sequence). The CDR3 spells CATTVGANTEAFF. CDR3 coding DNA: TGTGCCACCACCGTAGGGGCCAACACTGAAGCTTTCTTT. Full variable domain (remainder filled in from reference TRBV15 and TRBJ1-1): DAMVIQNPRYQVTQFGKPVTLSCSQTLNHNVMYWYQQKSSQAPKLLFHYYDKDFNNEADTPDNFQSRRPNTSFCFLDIRSPGLGDTAMYLCATTVGANTEAFFGQGTRLTVV.

This clonotype appeared a single time. The chain combines TRBV6-2 or TRBV6-3 with TRBJ1-2; D gene uncertain. The germline V and J ends were trimmed by 6 bases and 8 bases, with 16 bases remaining between them. Germline lookup yields CDR1 MNHEY and CDR2 SVGEGT. The CDR3 is made up of 13 amino acids. CDR3 sequence (DNA): TGTGCCAGCAGCTCGAGGGAGGAGGCGGGCTACACCTTC. Translating gives CASSSREEAGYTF.

Of note for this clonotype: Germline is not matched at one junction end, which may reflect a read error. J is TRBJ2-5 and V is TRBV5-1, with 10 bases identical to TRBD1. CDR3 size: 14 residues. Germline-derived CDR1 and CDR2 are SGHRS and YFSETQ. Written as DNA, the CDR3 is TGTGCCAGCTCATCCGGGACAGGGGCGGAGACCCAGTACTTC. Its translation: CASSSGTGAETQYF.

This clonotype was seen more than once but under ten times. The chain joins TRBV5-6 to TRBJ2-2; TRBD1 agrees at 9 bases. Unmatched junction bases numbered 11, after V lost 3 bases and J lost 5 bases. The V gene's germline CDR1 is SGHDT and CDR2 YYEEEE. The CDR3 totals 17 residues. The CDR3 DNA sequence: TGTGCCAGCAGCTCTCACCCCTGGACAGGGGAGACCGGGGAGCTGTTTTTT. This encodes CASSSHPWTGETGELFF. The whole variable domain, remainder taken from reference TRBV5-6 and TRBJ2-2, is DAGVTQSPTHLIKTRGQQVTLRCSPKSGHDTVSWYQQALGQGPQFIFQYYEEEERQRGNFPDRFSGHQFPNYSSELNVNALLLGDSALYLCASSSHPWTGETGELFFGEGSRLTVL.

Worth noting for this clonotype: This may stem from a read error, because a much larger clone lies one nucleotide away. J is TRBJ2-1 and V is TRBV13; the D gene is possibly TRBD1 (5 bases). The DNA end is more similar to TRBJ2-7, so the J call may be wrong. The CDR3 runs 17 residues. Germline loops: CDR1 PRHDT, CDR2 FYEKMQ (reference sequence). The CDR3 is CASSLRRRQSSYNEQYF. The CDR3 nucleotides are TGTGCCAGCAGCCTACGACGCCGACAGAGCTCCTACAATGAGCAGTACTTC.

In this sample, this clonotype turned up many times. The rearrangement uses TRBV3-1 and TRBJ1-1; tentative D call: TRBD1 (6 bases). CDR3 length: 13 amino acids. The germline V and J ends were trimmed by 5 bases and 2 bases, with 9 bases remaining between them. Germline lookup yields CDR1 LGHDT and CDR2 YNNKEL (reference sequence). CDR3 bases: TGTGCCAGCAGCGGGGGGCTAAACACTGAAGCTTTCTTT. Its protein product is CASSGGLNTEAFF.

This clonotype was detected only a few times. The chain couples TRBV14 to TRBJ1-1, with D possibly matching TRBD1 (5 bases). This CDR3 has 13 residues. V lost 4 bases and J 11 bases, leaving 17 bases between the germline ends. CDR1 and CDR2 from the germline V gene are SGHDN and FVKESK. The CDR3, as DNA: TGTGCCAGCAGCCGGACCCGGGTCGGGGGGGCTTTCTTT. This codes for CASSRTRVGGAFF.

This clonotype has a count of ten or more. The chain is built from TRBV3-1 and TRBJ1-2; D not certain. Deletions cut 4 bases from V and 3 bases from J, with 9 bases between. Per the germline V gene, CDR1 is LGHDT and CDR2 is YNNKEL (reference sequence). This CDR3 contains 13 residues. CDR3 nucleotides: TGTGCCAGCAGCCCCACCGATTACTATGGCTACACCTTC. Its protein product is CASSPTDYYGYTF. The full variable domain, rest sourced from reference TRBV3-1 and TRBJ1-2, is DTAVSQTPKYLVTQMGNDKSIKCEQNLGHDTMYWYKQDSKKFLKIMFSYNNKELIINETVPNRFSPKSPDKAHLNLHINSLELGDSAVYFCASSPTDYYGYTFGSGTRLTVV.

The chain carries TRBV27 and TRBJ2-3, with unresolved D. The CDR3 spans 13 residues. The germline CDR1 and CDR2 sequences are MNHEY and SMNVEV (reference sequence). Trimming took 9 bases from V and 2 from J, leaving 12 bases between them. The CDR3 is CASRGPYTDTQYF. The CDR3 nucleotides read TGTGCCAGTAGAGGTCCCTACACAGATACGCAGTATTTT.

As concerns this clonotype: Possible read error: a much larger clone is one base away. J is TRBJ1-3 and V is TRBV19, with 10 bases identical to TRBD1. J was trimmed by 3 bases and V by 9 bases; bases with no gene match: 2. Looked up from germline, CDR1 is LNHDA and CDR2 is SQIVND (reference sequence). The CDR3 loop spans 13 amino acids. CDR3 in DNA: TGTGCCAGCAGGGACAGGGGTGGAAACACCATATATTTT. Protein: CASRDRGGNTIYF.

This clonotype was seen ten or more times. The gene calls are TRBV11-2 and TRBJ2-1; perhaps D is TRBD1 or TRBD2 (6 bases each). The V gene lost 5 bases and the J gene lost 7 bases, with 12 bases spanning the gap. The CDR3 totals 13 residues. Germline CDR1 SGHAT, CDR2 FQNNGV. This CDR3 is CASSTGAVNEQFF. CDR3 bases: TGTGCCAGCAGCACGGGGGCAGTAAATGAGCAGTTCTTC.